Below, 18 T cell receptor beta chains from the same sample are listed, as sequenced in a study of blood T cell repertoires in COVID-19. TCRdb keeps only in-frame clones here, not all; method: immunoSEQ multiplex PCR. The repertoire has 200,000 to 300,000 clones, roughly 80% of them found once; the top ten carry roughly 3.4%. Sequences were obtained from peripheral blood. The origin of the receptors is a woman aged 18 to 35 with acute or convalescent COVID-19.

The chain links TRBV5-1 to TRBJ1-4; a possible D gene is TRBD1 (5 bases). The CDR3 totals 15 residues. The V end was cut by 0 bases, the J end by 6 bases, with 12 bases between. Germline loops: CDR1 SGHRS, CDR2 YFSETQ. In DNA, the CDR3 is TGCGCCAGCAGCTTGGTTCCGACGGGGGATGAAAAACTGTTTTTT. It codes for CASSLVPTGDEKLFF.

This clone was detected once. The rearrangement joins TRBV2 to TRBJ2-5, with TRBD1 identical over 8 bases. Germline V gives CDR1 SNHLY, CDR2 FYNNEI. The CDR3 has 13 amino acids. With 5 bases clipped from V and 5 bases from J, the junction kept 4 bases outside the gene matches. CDR3 amino acids: CASSRTGLETQYF. CDR3 sequence (DNA): TGTGCCAGCAGTCGGACAGGGTTGGAGACCCAGTACTTC.

The CDR3 DNA is TGTGCCAGCAGTCCTCTAGGACAGTCCAACCCTATCAATGAAAAACTGTTTTTT. Protein product: CASSPLGQSNPINEKLFF. The V call is TRBV25-1, the J call TRBJ1-4; D is possibly TRBD1 (6 bases). The germline V gene encodes CDR1 MGHDK and CDR2 SYGVNS. V gave up 5 bases and J gave up 5 bases, with 24 bases separating them. The CDR3 spans 18 residues. The full variable domain, with the rest looked up from reference TRBV25-1 and TRBJ1-4, is EADIYQTPRYLVIGTGKKITLECSQTMGHDKMYWYQQDPGMELHLIHYSYGVNSTEKGDLSSESTVSRIRTEHFPLTLESARPSHTSQYLCASSPLGQSNPINEKLFFGSGTQLSVL.

The rearrangement uses TRBV4-2 and TRBJ2-3, with D maybe TRBD2 (5 bases). The CDR3 spans 14 residues. Per the germline V gene, CDR1 is LGHNA and CDR2 is YNFKEQ. Trimming stripped 4 bases from V and 2 bases from J, with 10 bases between. The CDR3 DNA reads TGTGCCAGCAGCCCTTCTAGCCCCACAGATACGCAGTATTTT. Its protein is CASSPSSPTDTQYF.

The J gene is TRBJ1-2, the V gene TRBV2; 10 bases line up with TRBD1. This CDR3 contains 15 residues. Germline CDR1 reads SNHLY; CDR2 reads FYNNEI. V lost 6 bases and J lost 2; bases outside the gene matches: 6. The CDR3 DNA is TGTGCCAGCAGCCCCGTGACAGGGGGCAACTATGGCTACACCTTC. Protein product: CASSPVTGGNYGYTF. Full variable domain (remainder filled in from reference TRBV2 and TRBJ1-2): EPEVTQTPSHQVTQMGQEVILRCVPISNHLYFYWYRQILGQKVEFLVSFYNNEISEKSEIFDDQFSVERPDGSNFTLKIRSTKLEDSAMYFCASSPVTGGNYGYTFGSGTRLTVV.

The chain recombines TRBV6-5 with TRBJ1-2; D gene ambiguous. This CDR3 comprises 13 residues. V was pared by 2 bases and J by 4 bases, with 8 bases between. The germline V gene encodes CDR1 MNHEY and CDR2 SVGAGI. Here the CDR3 reads CASSYEPFYGYTF. The CDR3 coding sequence is TGTGCCAGCAGTTACGAGCCTTTCTATGGCTACACCTTC.

This rearrangement joins TRBV3-1 (or the pseudogene TRBV3-2) to TRBJ1-1; D uncertain. The CDR3 is 15 amino acids. Trimming pared 0 bases from V and 0 bases from J, leaving 8 bases between. Germline values: CDR1 LGHDT, CDR2 YNNKEL (reference sequence). The CDR3 sequence is CASSQEPTVNTEAFF. DNA of the CDR3: TGTGCCAGCAGCCAAGAACCCACAGTGAACACTGAAGCTTTCTTT.

This clone was counted a single time. CDR3 sequence: CASSQPYRDDNEQFF. CDR3 nucleotides: TGTGCCAGCAGCCAACCTTACAGGGACGACAATGAGCAGTTCTTC. The chain couples TRBV14 to TRBJ2-1, with TRBD1 as a possible D gene (6 bases). The CDR3 covers 15 residues. Germline V gives CDR1 SGHDN, CDR2 FVKESK. Trimming took 2 bases from V and 5 from J, leaving 13 bases between them.

CDR3 nucleotide sequence: TGTGCCAGCATCTTAGGACAGATGAACACTGAAGCTTTCTTT. Protein: CASILGQMNTEAFF. The chain joins TRBV5-6 to TRBJ1-1; D perhaps matches TRBD1 (6 bases). Germline loops: CDR1 SGHDT, CDR2 YYEEEE. CDR3 size: 14 residues. The V end lost 6 bases, the J end lost 0 bases, and 12 bases lay between the germline ends.

This sequence joins TRBV7-9 and TRBJ1-1; D is unresolved. Germline CDR1 is SEHNR and CDR2 is FQNEAQ (reference sequence). CDR3 length: 16 amino acids. With 8 bases removed from V and 0 bases from J, the gap between germline ends came to 19 bases. The CDR3 DNA follows: TGTGCCAGCCGCCCCCGAGGGATGTCTATGAACACTGAAGCTTTCTTT. Its protein is CASRPRGMSMNTEAFF.

The chain employs TRBV7-6 and TRBJ2-2, with 13 bases matching TRBD2. CDR1 and CDR2 (germline): SGHVS, FNYEAQ. The CDR3 sequence is 18 residues long. V lost 5 bases, J lost 4 bases, and 10 bases stayed unmatched. The CDR3 nucleotides are TGTGCCAGCAGCCCAGGGACTAGCGGGATATTCCTCACCGGGGAGCTGTTTTTT. Translating it yields CASSPGTSGIFLTGELFF.

The chain uses TRBV13 and TRBJ2-7; 9 positions match TRBD2. CDR3 length: 14 amino acids. CDR1 and CDR2 from the germline V gene are PRHDT and FYEKMQ (reference sequence). J lost 4 bases, V lost 8 bases, and 9 bases had no gene match. Written as DNA, the CDR3 is TGTGCCAGCTGCCAGGCTAGCGGGAAATACGAGCAGTACTTC. Translated, it gives CASCQASGKYEQYF.

This sequence joins TRBV6-5 and TRBJ2-5; a possible D gene is TRBD2 (6 bases). Germline CDR1 reads MNHEY; CDR2 reads SVGAGI. The CDR3 loop spans 14 amino acids. Trimming shortened V by 6 bases and J by 4 bases, and 15 bases separated the two germline ends. This chain's CDR3 is CASSRLEGGETQYF. In DNA form, the CDR3 reads TGTGCCAGCAGCCGACTAGAGGGAGGAGAGACCCAGTACTTC.

The chain carries TRBV2 and TRBJ1-1; 8 nucleotides align to TRBD1. V shed 7 bases and J 2 bases; nucleotides not matched to a gene: 6. The germline V gene encodes CDR1 SNHLY and CDR2 FYNNEI. The CDR3 consists of 14 residues. The CDR3 loop is CASTAGTGNTEAFF. The CDR3 region has the DNA TGTGCCAGCACGGCCGGGACAGGAAACACTGAAGCTTTCTTT.

The rearrangement uses TRBV27 and TRBJ2-1; 10 bases fit TRBD1. Germline V gene lookup returns CDR1 MNHEY and CDR2 SMNVEV (reference sequence). V was clipped by 4 bases and J by 4 bases; unmatched bases: 7. The CDR3 runs to 16 residues. CDR3 loop: CASSSLPGQGYNEQFF. In DNA form, the CDR3 reads TGTGCCAGCAGTTCCCTGCCGGGACAGGGGTACAATGAGCAGTTCTTC.

This clone appeared a few times. Other DNA sequences in this sample translate to the same CDR3. The chain uses TRBV28 and TRBJ1-6, with TRBD1 matching 10 bases. Trimming at V came to 6 bases and at J to 6 bases, leaving 5 bases not matched to a gene. This CDR3 comprises 15 residues. Germline V CDR1 and CDR2: MDHEN, SYDVKM. The chain's CDR3 is CASRGRDRGNSPLHF. The CDR3 bases are TGTGCCAGCAGGGGCCGGGACAGGGGTAATTCACCCCTCCACTTT.

The gene calls are TRBV7-6 and TRBJ2-7; TRBD2 might be the D (5 bases). Germline-derived CDR1 and CDR2 are SGHVS and FNYEAQ. This CDR3 has 15 amino acids. V was trimmed by 0 bases and J by 3 bases, leaving 12 bases between them. The CDR3 here is CASSLALSAGYEQYF. Written as DNA, the CDR3 is TGTGCCAGCAGCTTAGCTCTAAGTGCGGGCTACGAGCAGTACTTC. The full variable domain, rest sourced from reference TRBV7-6 and TRBJ2-7, is GAGVSQSPRYKVTKRGQDVALRCDPISGHVSLYWYRQALGQGPEFLTYFNYEAQQDKSGLPNDRFSAERPEGSISTLTIQRTEQRDSAMYRCASSLALSAGYEQYFGPGTRLTVT.

This clone has only a few counts. V is TRBV28 and J is TRBJ2-1; 9 bases match TRBD2. V trimming: 5 bases; J trimming: 4 bases; junction bases outside the gene matches: 6. CDR3 length: 15 residues. Germline V lookup: CDR1 MDHEN, CDR2 SYDVKM. This CDR3 reads CASSVAGDGYNEQFF. The CDR3 region has the DNA TGTGCCAGCAGTGTAGCGGGAGATGGGTACAATGAGCAGTTCTTC.